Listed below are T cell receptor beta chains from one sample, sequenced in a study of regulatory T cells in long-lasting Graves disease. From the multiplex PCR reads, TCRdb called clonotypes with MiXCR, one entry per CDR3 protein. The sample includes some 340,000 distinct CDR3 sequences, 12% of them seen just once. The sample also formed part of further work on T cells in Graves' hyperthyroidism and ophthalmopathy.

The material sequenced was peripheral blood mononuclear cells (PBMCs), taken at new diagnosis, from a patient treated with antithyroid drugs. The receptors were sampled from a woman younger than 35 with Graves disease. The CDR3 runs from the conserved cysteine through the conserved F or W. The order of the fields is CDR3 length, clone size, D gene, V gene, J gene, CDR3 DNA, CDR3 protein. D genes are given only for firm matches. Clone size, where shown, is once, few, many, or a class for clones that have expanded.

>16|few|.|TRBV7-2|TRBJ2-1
TGTGCCAGCAGCTTAGTTGGTTTGAGCTCCTACAATGGGCAGTTCTTC
CASSLVGLSSYNGQFF
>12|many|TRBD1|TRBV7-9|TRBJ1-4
TGTGCCAGTGGACAGGGGGCTGAAAAACTGTTTTTT
CASGQGAEKLFF
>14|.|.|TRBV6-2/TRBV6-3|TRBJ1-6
TGTGCCAGCAGTTACGCAGGGACTAATTCACCCCTCCACTTT
CASSYAGTNSPLHF
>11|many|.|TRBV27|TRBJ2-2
TGTGCCAGCAGCGGAACCGGGGAGCTGTTTTTT
CASSGTGELFF
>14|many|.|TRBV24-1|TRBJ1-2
TGTGCCACCAGTGCCGGGGTTTATAACTATGGCTACACCTTC
CATSAGVYNYGYTF
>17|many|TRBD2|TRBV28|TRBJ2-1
TGTGCCAGCAGCTACGATACCGGGACTACTACCTACAATGAGCAGTTCTTC
CASSYDTGTTTYNEQFF
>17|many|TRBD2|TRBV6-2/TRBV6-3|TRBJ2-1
TGTGCCAGCAGTTACTCGATGGGAGCGGGAGTTCCAAGTGAGCAGTTCTTC
CASSYSMGAGVPSEQFF
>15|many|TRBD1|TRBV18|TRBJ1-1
TGTGCCAGCTCAAAGACAGGGGATGTTAACACTGAAGCTTTCTTT
CASSKTGDVNTEAFF
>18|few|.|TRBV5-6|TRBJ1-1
TGTGCCAGCAGCTTGGACGGGCCCAGACAGCCACAGGATACTGAAGCTTTCTTT
CASSLDGPRQPQDTEAFF
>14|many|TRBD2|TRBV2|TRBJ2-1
TGTGCCAGCAGTGAAGGTAGCGGGAGTCATGAGCAGTTCTTC
CASSEGSGSHEQFF
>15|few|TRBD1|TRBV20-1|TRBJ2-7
TGCAGTGCTAGAGATGGGCGACAGGGATTTTACGAGCAGTACTTC
CSARDGRQGFYEQYF
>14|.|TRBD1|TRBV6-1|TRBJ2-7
TGTGCCAGCAGTCGATCGACGACAGGGACCGAGCAGTACTTC
CASSRSTTGTEQYF
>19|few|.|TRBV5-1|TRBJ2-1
TGCGCCAGCAGCCGACAAGCGGCGCGGCAGCGCCGCTCCTACAATGAGCAGTTCTTC
CASSRQAARQRRSYNEQFF
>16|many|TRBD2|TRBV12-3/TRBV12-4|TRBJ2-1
TGTGCCAGCAGTTCTAGCGGGAGGGCCATTAACAATGAGCAGTTCTTC
CASSSSGRAINNEQFF
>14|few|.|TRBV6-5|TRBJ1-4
TGTGCCAGCAGTTACACCCCTGTCAGTGAAAAACTGTTTTTT
CASSYTPVSEKLFF
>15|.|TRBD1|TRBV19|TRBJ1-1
TGTGCCAGTAGTATCGGGTTTGGGGCAGGGGGAGAAGCTTTCTTT
CASSIGFGAGGEAFF
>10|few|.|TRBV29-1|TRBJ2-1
TGCAGCGTTTACGAGTTTGAGCAGTTCTTC
CSVYEFEQFF
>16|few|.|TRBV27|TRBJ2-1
TGTGCCAGCAGTTCTCCCCTAGCCAGCTCCTACAATGAGCAGTTCTTC
CASSSPLASSYNEQFF
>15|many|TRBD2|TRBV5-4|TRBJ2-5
TGTGCCAGCAGCTTGACTAGCGGGCTACAAGAGACCCAGTACTTC
CASSLTSGLQETQYF
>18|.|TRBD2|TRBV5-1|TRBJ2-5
TGCGCCAGCAGCTCCGGGGGTAGCGGGGTTGTAGGGCAAGAGACCCAGTACTTC
CASSSGGSGVVGQETQYF
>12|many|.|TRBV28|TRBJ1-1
TGTGCCAGCAGAGAATCGAACACTGAAGCTTTCTTT
CASRESNTEAFF
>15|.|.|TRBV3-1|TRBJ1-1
TGTGCCAGCAGCCAAGGATGGAGCGGGAACACTGAAGCTTTCTTT
CASSQGWSGNTEAFF
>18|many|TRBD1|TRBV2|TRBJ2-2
TGTGCCAGCAGCTCCTCATCCCGGGACAGGGAGAACACCGGGGAGCTGTTTTTT
CASSSSSRDRENTGELFF
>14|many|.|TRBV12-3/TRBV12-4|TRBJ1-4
TGTGCCAGCAGTTTTAGTGGGGGCGCCGAGAAACTGTTTTTT
CASSFSGGAEKLFF
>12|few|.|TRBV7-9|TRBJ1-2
TGTGCCAGCAGCTTAGCCAGGGAAGGCTACACCTTC
CASSLAREGYTF
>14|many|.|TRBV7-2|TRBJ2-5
TGTGCCAGCAGCTTTGACCCGCTACAGGAGACCCAGTACTTC
CASSFDPLQETQYF
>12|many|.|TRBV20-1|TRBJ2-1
TGCAGTGCTAGAGAGGGGCGGCATGAGCAGTTCTTC
CSAREGRHEQFF
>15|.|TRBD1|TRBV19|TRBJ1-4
TGTGCCAGTAGTCCGCACAGGGGTTTGCATGAAAAACTGTTTTTT
CASSPHRGLHEKLFF
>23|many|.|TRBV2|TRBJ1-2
TGTGCCAGCAGTGGACCCGGTACCGGGGGGGCGAGGTACAGTTCGATTGGTTTCTATGGCTACACCTTC
CASSGPGTGGARYSSIGFYGYTF
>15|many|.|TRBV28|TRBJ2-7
TGTGCCAGCAGTTTCGGTGCCTATCAGGGAGACGAGCAGTACTTC
CASSFGAYQGDEQYF
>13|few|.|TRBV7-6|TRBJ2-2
TGTGCCAGCAGCTTAGTTATGGACGGGGAGCTGTTTTTT
CASSLVMDGELFF
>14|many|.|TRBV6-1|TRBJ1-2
TGTGCCAGCAGTGAATGGGCTGCCAGGGGTGGCTACACCTTC
CASSEWAARGGYTF
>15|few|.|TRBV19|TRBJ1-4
TGTGCCAGTAGTCCTCTCACAGCTTATAATGAAAAACTGTTTTTT
CASSPLTAYNEKLFF
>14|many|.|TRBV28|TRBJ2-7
TGTGCCAGCAGTTTGGTTTCGGACACCTACGAGCAGTACTTC
CASSLVSDTYEQYF
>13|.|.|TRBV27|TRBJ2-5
TGTGCCAGCAGTTTACGGGAATCGGAGACCCAGTACTTC
CASSLRESETQYF
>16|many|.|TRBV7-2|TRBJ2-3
TGTGCCAGCAGCTTACTCCAGGGGTTTAGGGCAGATACGCAGTATTTT
CASSLLQGFRADTQYF
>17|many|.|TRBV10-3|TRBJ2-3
TGTGCCATCAGTGAGTCAGTAGCCCCTTTGTCTAGAGATACGCAGTATTTT
CAISESVAPLSRDTQYF
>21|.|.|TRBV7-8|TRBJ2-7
TGTGCCAGCAGCTCAAAGCGTCGGCGTTTATTTACAGTTTCTCCCTCCTACGAGCAGTACTTC
CASSSKRRRLFTVSPSYEQYF
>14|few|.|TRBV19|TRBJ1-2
TGTGCCAGTAGTATTTATTCAGGTTGGGAAGGCTACACCTTC
CASSIYSGWEGYTF
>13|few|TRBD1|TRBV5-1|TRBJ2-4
TGCGCCAGCAGCCGGGACAGGGGGGACATTCAGTACTTC
CASSRDRGDIQYF
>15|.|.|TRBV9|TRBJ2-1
TGTGCCAGCAGCGTGTCCGGGGTCTCCTACAATGAGCAGTTCTTC
CASSVSGVSYNEQFF